This TCR beta chain was recovered during a study of long-term antiretroviral therapy in people with HIV. Worth noting for this clone: Its antigen is as yet unknown.

Points from the study as a whole: Although diversity increased after ART, it remained lower than in transplant donor controls.

CDR3 length: 13 amino acids. The germline CDR1 and CDR2 sequences are PRHDT and FYEKMQ (reference sequence). Trimming pared 4 bases from V and 9 bases from J, leaving 13 bases between. Donors needed at least one pre-ART PBMC sample plus at least two post-ART samples. Each HIV participant was treated in the United States. Sequencing used immunoSEQ v3.0 at survey level. Measured with immunoSEQ multiplex PCR; TCRdb has only the in-frame clones, and not every one. The sample contains 20,000 or so clones, approximately 81% of which appear only once. The source is a man aged 35-49 years with HIV. The V gene is TRBV13, the J gene TRBJ2-1; D gene unclear. Specimen: unsorted PBMCs, collected 0.1 years before starting antiretroviral therapy. CDR3 sequence reads: CASSSSLAAEQFF. In DNA form, the CDR3 reads TGTGCCAGCAGCTCCTCTTTGGCGGCTGAGCAGTTCTTC.